The clone carrying this TCR beta chain was counted once. Its specificity is not known. This sample is part of a study of T cells in Graves' hyperthyroidism and ophthalmopathy. General study results and limits: Ophthalmopathy onset followed model prediction by a median about 6.5 months. In blood, most of the thyroid clonotypes expanded above 0.001 were also present. A model using 13 V-J features told ophthalmopathy apart from stable hyperthyroidism.

The source of the PBMCs was around 10 ml of fresh peripheral blood. The CDR3 spans 15 residues. The germline V gene has CDR1 MNHEY and CDR2 SVGEGT. The V end lost 6 bases, the J end lost 6 bases, and 21 bases lay between the germline ends. Amplification of TCR beta CDR3 regions was performed using RNA transcripts as template. The study used the HTBI primer set for a first-round RT-PCR of the TCR CDR3. TCRdb processed the multiplex PCR reads anew with MiXCR; each CDR3 protein has one entry. The sample has fewer than 700,000 distinct CDR3 sequences, roughly 15% seen once. Sequencing was carried out using blood. V is TRBV6-2 or TRBV6-3 and J is TRBJ2-7, with TRBD2 as a possible D gene (5 bases). The sequence was obtained from a woman in her late teens or twenties with Graves' ophthalmopathy. CDR3 region: CASRFQNTPRGEQYF. As DNA, the CDR3 is TGTGCCAGCAGGTTCCAGAATACACCTCGGGGCGAGCAGTACTTC.